The present T cell receptor (beta chain) was sequenced within a study of blood T cell repertoires in COVID-19. Across the study: Sample material is recorded as cDNA or gDNA derived from T cells, B-cell-depleted T cells, or PBMCs.

V gave up 5 bases and J gave up 3 bases, with 10 bases separating them. Germline V gives CDR1 LNHDA, CDR2 SQIVND (reference sequence). This CDR3 contains 13 residues. The assay was immunoSEQ multiplex PCR, and TCRdb's table has in-frame clones only and misses some. The sample lists a few hundred thousand clones, roughly 91% occurring once. All enrollees were about 18 to 100 years old and from 20 to 30 US areas. Allocation to cohorts depended on clinical history reported by the participants. Each recovered donor of Cohort 3 presented with two negative PCRs, clearance, or symptom resolution. Remarks on this clone: This specimen includes other DNA sequences encoding the same CDR3.

The chain has TRBV19 and TRBJ1-2, with D possibly TRBD1 on 5 matching bases. Sequencing input: PBMCs or T cells enriched from blood (not recorded which). The receptor was derived from a woman aged 30 to 39 who had recovered from COVID-19. The CDR3 region has the DNA TGTGCCAGTAGTGGAGGGGAGTACTATGGCTACACCTTC. Its protein is CASSGGEYYGYTF.